This TCR beta chain was profiled in a study of T-cell reconstitution after alpha-beta-depleted transplantation in children. Points from the study as a whole: The study reportedly traced alpha-beta T cells about two months after transplant to several hundred expanded graft clones. Once a year had passed after transplant, T-cell counts and diversity came mostly from newly produced T cells. Surviving recipient T cells and intrathymic progenitors accounted for some patients' high TCRbeta diversity at day 60.

J gave up 4 bases and V 3 bases, and 5 bases lay outside the gene matches. CDR1 is MGHDK, CDR2 SYGVNS, per germline. The CDR3 spans 14 residues. Unique molecular identifiers were built into the TCRbeta library. MiXCR, run by TCRdb on the PCR reads, gives a single entry per CDR3 protein. Found here are about 580,000 distinct CDR3 sequences, 20% to 25% of them singletons; the top ten hold around an eighth. This clonotype was seen ten or more times. What it recognizes is unknown. The TCR sequence derives from a boy in the first two years of life who had a stem cell transplant for acute myeloid leukemia, so the T cells may come from the graft donor. Sample: PBMCs, mostly from graft donor cells, taken 360 days after TCRalphabeta/CD19-depleted stem cell transplant. The chain uses TRBV25-1 and TRBJ1-2; the match to TRBD1 covers 7 bases. The CDR3 region has the DNA TGTGCCAGCAGTGATACCGGGACAGTCTATGGCTACACCTTC. Its protein is CASSDTGTVYGYTF.